Relative to its sample, the clone carrying this T cell receptor (beta chain) is medium-sized (0.01 to 0.1%). The CDR3 runs 19 residues. V lost 1 base and J lost 0; bases outside the gene matches: 8. Germline V gene data show CDR1 as SQVTM and CDR2 as ANQGSEA. PCR amplification relied on 60 Vbeta primers (plus 13 Jbeta primers). The table came from immunoSEQ multiplex PCR; TCRdb's copy has only in-frame clones and leaves some out. The table has roughly 100,000 clones, approximately 72% seen once. The sample belongs to a study of cytomegalovirus exposure and HLA in healthy donors. The sequenced sample was PBMCs. V usage is TRBV29-1 and J usage is TRBJ2-1; 14 bases align to TRBD2. The sequence came from a man aged 18 to 29 in good health and CMV-seropositive. CDR3 DNA: TGCAGCGTTGAAGGACTAGCGGGGGGGGTCCTAAGCTCCTACAATGAGCAGTTCTTC. Translating it yields CSVEGLAGGVLSSYNEQFF.